The 8 T cell receptor beta chains listed next were all sequenced from one sample in a study of blood T cells in healthy people across ages. It was with a sample-barcoded 5' primer and a J-beta primer mix that a second PCR of roughly 7 to 12 cycles was run. TCRdb re-called the 5' RACE reads through MiXCR, storing one row per CDR3 protein. The table includes 600,000 to 1,000,000 distinct CDR3 sequences, more than 45% detected once. The sample was blood. The receptors come from a man aged 25 to 45 in good health.

This clonotype was observed a few times. J is TRBJ2-4 and V is TRBV20-1, with TRBD2 identical over 7 bases. The J call may be incorrect, as the DNA end agrees better with TRBJ2-7. This CDR3 contains 14 residues. Germline V lookup: CDR1 DFQATT, CDR2 SNEGSKA (reference sequence). In DNA form, the CDR3 reads TGCAGTGCTAAGGTCCCCAGCGGGGTAGACGAGCAGTACTTC. It encodes CSAKVPSGVDEQYF.

The J gene is TRBJ2-3, the V gene TRBV7-2, with 8 positions matching TRBD2. The CDR3 extends over 14 amino acids. Germline CDR1 reads SGHTA; CDR2 reads FQGNSA. V dropped 6 bases and J dropped 4; count of bases not matched to a gene: 6. The CDR3 nucleotides are TGTGCCAGCAGAGGAAGACTAGCGCCAGATACGCAGTATTTT. Translated: CASRGRLAPDTQYF. The entire variable domain, with the rest obtained from reference TRBV7-2 and TRBJ2-3, is as follows: GAGVSQSPSNKVTEKGKDVELRCDPISGHTALYWYRQSLGQGLEFLIYFQGNSAPDKSGLPSDRFSAERTGGSVSTLTIQRTQQEDSAVYLCASRGRLAPDTQYFGPGTRLTVL.

V usage is TRBV6-6 and J usage is TRBJ2-1, with D maybe TRBD1 (6 bases). V was trimmed by 6 bases and J by 2 bases, leaving 17 bases between them. Germline V CDR1 and CDR2: MNHNY, SVGAGI (reference sequence). The CDR3 spans 16 residues. The CDR3 protein is CASRSAGTLTYNEQFF. The DNA of the CDR3 is TGTGCCAGCAGGTCCGCCGGGACACTGACCTACAATGAGCAGTTCTTC.

The CDR3 bases are TGTGCCATCAGTGAGGGGGCTTCGGCTTATGGCTACACCTTC. This gives the protein CAISEGASAYGYTF. The chain employs TRBV10-3 and TRBJ1-2; D perhaps matches TRBD1 (5 bases). Per the germline V gene, CDR1 is ENHRY and CDR2 is SYGVKD. This CDR3 is 14 amino acids long. V was shortened by 2 bases and J by 5 bases, with 12 bases between the two germline ends.

The V gene is TRBV6-6, the J gene TRBJ1-2; possibly TRBD1 for D (5 bases). There are 15 residues in the CDR3. Looked up from germline, CDR1 is MNHNY and CDR2 is SVGAGI (reference sequence). Trimming cost V 7 bases and J 8 bases, with 23 bases left between them. The CDR3 here is CASTMTGTRGYGYTF. CDR3 nucleotide sequence: TGTGCCAGCACCATGACCGGGACCCGGGGGTACGGCTACACCTTC.

The chain is built from TRBV9 and TRBJ2-1; the D gene could be TRBD1 or TRBD2 (5 bases each). The CDR3 sequence is 14 residues long. Trimming left V 4 bases short and J 8 bases short, with 16 bases between. Germline CDR1 reads SGDLS; CDR2 reads YYNGEE. DNA of the CDR3: TGTGCCAGCAGCATCCGGGACCCCTGGGATGAGCAGTTCTTC. This translates into CASSIRDPWDEQFF.

The chain uses TRBV6-5 and TRBJ2-4; D might be TRBD1 (6 bases). V was shortened by 5 bases and J by 9 bases, with 17 bases between the two germline ends. The CDR3 has 14 amino acids. Germline loops: CDR1 MNHEY, CDR2 SVGAGI. The CDR3 nucleotides are TGTGCCAGCAGTATCATGACAGGTGTTGGCATTCAGTACTTC. Translation gives CASSIMTGVGIQYF.

The chain has TRBV20-1 and TRBJ2-3; TRBD2 aligns across 9 bases. From germline, CDR1 is DFQATT and CDR2 SNEGSKA (reference sequence). V shed 6 bases and J 4 bases; nucleotides not matched to a gene: 8. There are 14 residues in the CDR3. DNA of the CDR3: TGCAGTGCCTCATGGACTAGCGTGCCAGATACGCAGTATTTT. It codes for CSASWTSVPDTQYF.